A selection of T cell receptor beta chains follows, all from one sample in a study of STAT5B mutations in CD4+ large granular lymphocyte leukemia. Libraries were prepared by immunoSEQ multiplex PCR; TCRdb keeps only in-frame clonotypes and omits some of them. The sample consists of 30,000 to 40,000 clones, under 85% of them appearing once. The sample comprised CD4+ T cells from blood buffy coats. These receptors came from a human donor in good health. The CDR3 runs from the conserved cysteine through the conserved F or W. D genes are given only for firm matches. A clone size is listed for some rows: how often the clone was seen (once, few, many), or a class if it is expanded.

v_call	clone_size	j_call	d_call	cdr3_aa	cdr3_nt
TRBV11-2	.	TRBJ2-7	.	CASSPWGYYEQYF	TGTGCCAGCAGCCCCTGGGGCTACTACGAGCAGTACTTC
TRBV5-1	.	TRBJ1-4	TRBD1	CASRRQGASNEKLFF	TGCGCCAGCAGGAGACAGGGGGCCTCGAATGAAAAACTGTTTTTT
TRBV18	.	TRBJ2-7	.	CASSPGQSYEQYF	TGTGCCAGCTCCCCCGGACAAAGCTACGAGCAGTACTTC
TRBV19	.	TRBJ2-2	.	CASSGPSRTGELFF	TGTGCCAGTAGCGGCCCCTCGAGGACCGGGGAGCTGTTTTTT
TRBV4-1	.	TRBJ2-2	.	CASSQWQANTGELFF	TGCGCCAGCAGCCAATGGCAGGCGAACACCGGGGAGCTGTTTTTT
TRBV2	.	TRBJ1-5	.	CASSFAVGSGQPQHF	TGTGCCAGCAGTTTCGCGGTCGGGAGCGGGCAGCCCCAGCATTTT
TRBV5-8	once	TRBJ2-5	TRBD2	CASSLSGSETQYF	TGTGCCAGCAGCCTTAGCGGGAGCGAGACCCAGTACTTC
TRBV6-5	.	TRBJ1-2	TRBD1	CATAMRTGDGYTF	TGTGCCACCGCCATGAGGACAGGGGATGGCTACACCTTC
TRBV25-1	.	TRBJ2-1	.	CASSRVMAEQFF	TGTGCCAGCAGTCGCGTGATGGCGGAACAGTTCTTC
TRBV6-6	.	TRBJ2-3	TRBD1	CAGQTGDDGTDTQYF	TGTGCCGGTCAGACAGGGGATGACGGCACAGATACGCAGTATTTT
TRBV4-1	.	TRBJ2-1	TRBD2	CASSRELAGSNEQFF	TGCGCCAGCAGCCGAGAACTAGCGGGGTCCAATGAGCAGTTCTTC
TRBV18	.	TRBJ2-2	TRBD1	CASSPWTGVDTGELFF	TGTGCCAGCTCTCCCTGGACAGGGGTGGACACCGGGGAGCTGTTTTTT
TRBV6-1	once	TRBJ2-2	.	CASSEVGVAGELFF	TGTGCCAGCAGTGAAGTGGGGGTAGCCGGGGAGCTGTTTTTT
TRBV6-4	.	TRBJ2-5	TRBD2	CASSRLLAPQETQYF	TGTGCCAGCAGCCGACTACTAGCGCCTCAAGAGACCCAGTACTTC
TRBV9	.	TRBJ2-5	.	CASSTRQETQYF	TGTGCCAGCAGCACAAGACAAGAGACCCAGTACTTC
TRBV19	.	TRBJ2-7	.	CASKRLDSGGTYEQYF	TGTGCCAGTAAGCGACTTGATTCAGGGGGGACCTACGAGCAGTACTTC
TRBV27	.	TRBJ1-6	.	CASSFRTGNSPLHF	TGTGCCAGCAGTTTCCGGACTGGTAATTCACCCCTCCACTTT
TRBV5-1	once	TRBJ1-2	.	CASSPSTGYGYTF	TGCGCCAGCAGCCCTTCAACAGGGTATGGCTACACCTTC
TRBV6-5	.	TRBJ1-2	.	CASSYSPGTIYTF	TGTGCCAGCAGTTACTCGCCAGGGACAATCTACACCTTC